The entry that follows covers one T cell receptor beta chain sequence. CDR1 and CDR2 from the germline V gene are SQVTM and ANQGSEA. This CDR3 is built from 12 residues. Trimming removed 7 bases from V and 4 bases from J; junction bases left unmatched: 6. This sample is part of a study of blood T cell repertoires in COVID-19. Measured with immunoSEQ multiplex PCR; TCRdb has only the in-frame clones, and not every one. The sample gives 250,000 or so clones, about 85% of which show up once; roughly 10% is in the top ten. Living in under 30 US areas, the participants were between roughly 18 and 95 years of age.

Sequenced sample: PBMCs or T cells enriched from blood (not recorded which). The gene calls are TRBV29-1 and TRBJ2-7; 8 nucleotides match TRBD1. The sequence came from a man in his thirties or forties who had recovered from COVID-19. The CDR3 bases are TGCAGCGCCCAGGGACAGGTTTACGAGCAGTACTTC. It encodes CSAQGQVYEQYF.